The present T cell receptor beta chain was sequenced within a study of shared clonotypes between healthy human individuals (dated by TCRdb to the early 2020s). For context, the study as a whole: Three men and two women, aged 18 to 49 years, made up the cohort. For each donor, three plates each were used for CD4 naive and CD4 memory, two plates were used for CD8 naive, and one plate was used for CD8 memory. Blood TCR repertoires of roughly five healthy adults were deeply sequenced to estimate repertoire size and the extent of clonotype sharing between individuals. Different laboratories and diverse techniques were used to prepare libraries and sequence TCR repertoires, to increase sequencing depth and limit assay-specific biases. Leukapheresis yielded between about 0.8 and 8.9 billion PBMCs per donor. Overall study outcomes, separate from this receptor: The small number of donors limited the genetic and exposure-history diversity represented. Pairwise subsampling led to the expectation that sequencing depth would affect the degree of clonotype sharing among donors. Compared with non-shared clonotypes, clonotypes shared by all four sorted-subset donors had higher generation probabilities. Sampling was restricted to blood, and TCR repertoires in tissues likely differ from the TCR repertoires found in blood. Estimated clonotype richness was generally larger for naive than for memory subsets. Even with the large sequencing depth, rarefaction of the sorted-subset datasets indicated that sequencing was incomplete. Across a few donors, around 5.4% of naive CD4, roughly 3.5% of naive CD8, 2% to 2.5% of memory CD4, and under 0.45% of memory CD8 clonotypes were shared.

Using the deep immunoSEQ assay, TCR CDR3 regions were amplified from genomic DNA by multiplex PCR. Extracted genomic DNA from each cell subset was distributed evenly across all wells of several immunoSEQ 96-well plates, and each plate was treated as a replicate. Each replicate PCR for sorted subsets received around 0.2 ug genomic DNA, equal to about 29,000 T cell genomes. Purified libraries were quantified with a Qubit 3.0 fluorometer, sized on a Bioanalyzer 2100, and re-quantified with the KAPA Library Quantification kit. A separate single-read 150-cycle Illumina NextSeq 550 flow cell was used to sequence each immunoSEQ 96-well plate. The source study handled its data this way. Because the immunoSEQ output included only junctional sequences and no quality scores, the filtering could not be the same as the filtering used for full-length reads. To assign V/J genes and CDR3, sequences were annotated using PyIR, a Python wrapper for IgBLAST v1.9, with IMGT germline references. Reads were filtered out if the reads had weak V/J assignments (E-value above 1e-6), no CDR3, stop codons, out-of-frame junctions, or ambiguous translated residues. V3J clonotypes were defined as sequences sharing the same inferred V gene, J gene, and CDR3 amino acid sequence. To compute the percentage overlap between repertoires, the number of shared unique clonotypes was divided by the size of the smaller repertoire. Richness of each repertoire was evaluated using RTK rarefaction, the Chao1 estimator, and Recon v2.1 estimates of unobserved clonotypes. Generation probabilities were computed with OLGA for all TCRbeta clonotypes obtained by the gDNA method from several donors. TCRdb retrieved this table from immuneACCESS and kept in-frame rearrangements only. Not all clones are present; in checked studies, unresolved V genes account for under half, and no reason is known for the remainder. That table is the source of V, J and clone size, and D and trimming were worked out from the DNA. This sample gives hundreds of thousands of clones in total; 74% of them show up just once. Clones ranked in the top ten supply 1.5% to 2% of the sample.

Note on this clone: Its antigen target is currently unknown. Per-base qualities were not stored, and no clone one base away is much larger.

The donors were healthy, HIV-negative adults with no recently reported acute infections or vaccinations. Every donor was a Caucasian adult living in Nashville, Tennessee, USA. CD4+ T cells were enriched by magnetic negative selection, after which naive cells were positively selected on CD45RA and the negative fraction was taken as the memory subset. Blood was obtained by leukapheresis, after which PBMCs were separated by Ficoll-Histopaque density gradient centrifugation and cryopreserved in liquid nitrogen vapor phase. Analytical flow cytometry was used to check the purity and quantity of every magnetically sorted T cell population. Genomic DNA was isolated from every sorted fraction and measured by UV absorbance on a Nanodrop 2000c. This TCR derives from a woman in her 30s in good health. Sequencing input: memory CD4+ T cells sorted from blood. The label giving this sample's cell subset or site can be read as: CD45RA-negative fraction.

This receptor has the CDR3 CASSSRRDSNEQFF. In nucleotide form, the sequence is TGTGCCAGCAGCTCCAGAAGGGACTCCAATGAGCAGTTCTTC. Recombination connected TRBV7-8 to TRBJ2-1; TRBD2 is a weak D gene call, 6 bases matching. The CDR3 measures 14 amino acids from cysteine to phenylalanine. Only CDR3 DNA is held: 42 bases, read in frame from base 1. The junction carries 13 bases between V and J, which are trimmed by 4 bases and 6 bases respectively. Via the germline V gene, CDR1 is SGHVS and CDR2 FQNEAQ.